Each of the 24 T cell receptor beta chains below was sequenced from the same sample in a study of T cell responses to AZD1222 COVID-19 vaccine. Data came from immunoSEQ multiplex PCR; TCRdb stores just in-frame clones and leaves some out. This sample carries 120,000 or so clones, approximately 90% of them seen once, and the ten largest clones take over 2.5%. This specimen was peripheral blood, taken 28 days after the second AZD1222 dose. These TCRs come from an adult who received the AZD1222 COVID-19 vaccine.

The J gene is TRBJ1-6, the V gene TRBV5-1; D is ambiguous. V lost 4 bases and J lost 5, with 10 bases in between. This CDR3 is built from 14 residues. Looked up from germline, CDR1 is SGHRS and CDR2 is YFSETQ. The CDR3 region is CASSTDGNNSPLHF. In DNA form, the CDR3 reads TGCGCCAGCAGCACTGACGGGAATAATTCACCCCTCCACTTT.

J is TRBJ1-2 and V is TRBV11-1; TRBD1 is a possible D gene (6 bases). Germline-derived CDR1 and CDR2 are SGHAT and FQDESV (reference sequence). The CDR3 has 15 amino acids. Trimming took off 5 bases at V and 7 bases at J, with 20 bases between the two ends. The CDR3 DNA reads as TGTGCCAGCAGCCCCGGGCAGGGGCGGTTCGGTGGCTACACCTTC. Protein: CASSPGQGRFGGYTF.

CDR3 sequence: CASSPDSSYNSPLHF. The CDR3 DNA sequence: TGTGCCAGCAGCCCCGACAGCTCCTATAATTCACCCCTCCACTTT. The V call is TRBV7-2, the J call TRBJ1-6; possibly TRBD1 for D (5 bases). Per germline, CDR1 SGHTA and CDR2 FQGNSA. This CDR3 is 15 amino acids long. The V gene lost 5 bases and the J gene lost 0 bases, with 8 bases spanning the gap.

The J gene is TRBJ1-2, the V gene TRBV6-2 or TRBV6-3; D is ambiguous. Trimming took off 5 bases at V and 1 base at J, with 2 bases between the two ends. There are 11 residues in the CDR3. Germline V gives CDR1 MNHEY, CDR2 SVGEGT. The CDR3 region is CASSDNYGYTF. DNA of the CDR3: TGTGCCAGCAGTGATAACTATGGCTACACCTTC.

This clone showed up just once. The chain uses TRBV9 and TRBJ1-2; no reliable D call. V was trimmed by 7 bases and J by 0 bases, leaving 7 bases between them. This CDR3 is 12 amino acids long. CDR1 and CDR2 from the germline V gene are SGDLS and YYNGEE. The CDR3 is CASYGPNYGYTF. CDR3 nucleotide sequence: TGTGCCAGCTACGGACCTAACTATGGCTACACCTTC.

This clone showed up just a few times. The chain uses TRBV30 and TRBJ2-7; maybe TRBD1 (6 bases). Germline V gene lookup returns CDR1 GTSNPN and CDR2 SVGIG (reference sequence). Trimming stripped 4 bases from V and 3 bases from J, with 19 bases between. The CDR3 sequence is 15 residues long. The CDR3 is CAWTFGQFPIYEQYF. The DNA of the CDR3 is TGTGCCTGGACCTTCGGACAGTTTCCCATCTACGAGCAGTACTTC. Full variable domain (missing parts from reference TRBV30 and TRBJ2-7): SQTIHQWPATLVQPVGSPLSLECTVEGTSNPNLYWYRQAAGRGLQLLFYSVGIGQISSEVPQNLSASRPQDRQFILSSKKLLLSDSGFYLCAWTFGQFPIYEQYFGPGTRLTVT.

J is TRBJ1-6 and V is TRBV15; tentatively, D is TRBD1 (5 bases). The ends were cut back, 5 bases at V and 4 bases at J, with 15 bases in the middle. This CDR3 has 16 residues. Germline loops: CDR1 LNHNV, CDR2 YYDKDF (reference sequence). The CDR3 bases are TGTGCCACCAGCGAGGGGACGCGGGGTTATAATTCACCCCTCCACTTT. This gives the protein CATSEGTRGYNSPLHF.

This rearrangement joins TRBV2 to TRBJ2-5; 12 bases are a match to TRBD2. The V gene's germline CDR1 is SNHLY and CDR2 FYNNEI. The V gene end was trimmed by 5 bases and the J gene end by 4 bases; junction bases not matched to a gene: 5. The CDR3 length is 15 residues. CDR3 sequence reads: CASSLLAGGSETQYF. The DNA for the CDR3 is TGTGCCAGCAGTTTACTAGCGGGAGGCTCAGAGACCCAGTACTTC.

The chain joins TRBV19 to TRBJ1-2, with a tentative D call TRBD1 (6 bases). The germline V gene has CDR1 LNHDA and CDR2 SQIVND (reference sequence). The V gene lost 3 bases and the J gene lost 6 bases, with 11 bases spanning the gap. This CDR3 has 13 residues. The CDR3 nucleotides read TGTGCCAGTAGTATGGGACACATAGATGGCTACACCTTC. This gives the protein CASSMGHIDGYTF.

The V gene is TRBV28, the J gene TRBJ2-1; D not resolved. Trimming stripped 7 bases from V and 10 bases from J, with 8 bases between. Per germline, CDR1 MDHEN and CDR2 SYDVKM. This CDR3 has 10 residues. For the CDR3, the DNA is TGTGCCAGCAAGAGCCGGGAGCAGTTCTTC. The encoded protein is CASKSREQFF. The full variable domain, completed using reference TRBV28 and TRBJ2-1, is DVKVTQSSRYLVKRTGEKVFLECVQDMDHENMFWYRQDPGLGLRLIYFSYDVKMKEKGDIPEGYSVSREKKERFSLILESASTNQTSMYLCASKSREQFFGPGTRLTVL.

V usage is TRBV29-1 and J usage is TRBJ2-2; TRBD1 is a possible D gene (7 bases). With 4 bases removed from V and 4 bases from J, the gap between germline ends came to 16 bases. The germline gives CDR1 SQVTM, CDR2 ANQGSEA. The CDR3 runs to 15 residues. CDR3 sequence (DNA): TGCAGCGTTGTCGGAGGGGGCGTGAGCACCGGGGAGCTGTTTTTT. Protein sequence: CSVVGGGVSTGELFF.

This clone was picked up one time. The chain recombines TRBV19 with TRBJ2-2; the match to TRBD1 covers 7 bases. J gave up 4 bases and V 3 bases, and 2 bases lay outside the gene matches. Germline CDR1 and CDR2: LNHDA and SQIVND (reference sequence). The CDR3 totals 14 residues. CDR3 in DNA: TGTGCCAGTAGTATCGACAGGGTCACCGGGGAGCTGTTTTTT. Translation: CASSIDRVTGELFF.

The CDR3 DNA follows: TGTGCCAGCTCACTCGATGCCAGCGGGGGTGTAAACGAGCAGTTCTTC. This encodes CASSLDASGGVNEQFF. This chain joins TRBV18 and TRBJ2-1; the match to TRBD2 covers 8 bases. The germline V gene encodes CDR1 KGHSH and CDR2 LQKENI. The junction had 15 bases not matched to a gene; V was cut back by 4 bases and J by 10 bases. The CDR3 is made up of 16 amino acids.

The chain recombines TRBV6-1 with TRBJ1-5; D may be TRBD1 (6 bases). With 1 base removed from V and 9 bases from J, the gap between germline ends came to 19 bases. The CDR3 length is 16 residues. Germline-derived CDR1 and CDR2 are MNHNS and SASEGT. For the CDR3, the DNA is TGTGCCAGCAGTGAAGGGTCATTGCAGGGGAACGGGCCCCAGCATTTT. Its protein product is CASSEGSLQGNGPQHF.

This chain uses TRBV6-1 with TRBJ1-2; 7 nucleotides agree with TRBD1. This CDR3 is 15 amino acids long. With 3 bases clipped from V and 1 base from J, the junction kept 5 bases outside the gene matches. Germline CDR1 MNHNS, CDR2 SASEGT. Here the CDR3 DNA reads TGTGCCAGCAGTGACCGGACAGGAGGTAACTATGGCTACACCTTC. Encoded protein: CASSDRTGGNYGYTF.

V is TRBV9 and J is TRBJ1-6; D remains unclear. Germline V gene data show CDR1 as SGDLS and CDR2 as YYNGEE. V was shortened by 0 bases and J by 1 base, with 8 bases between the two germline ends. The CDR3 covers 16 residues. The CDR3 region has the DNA TGTGCCAGCAGCGTAGGCCAGAGGTCCTATAATTCACCCCTCCACTTT. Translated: CASSVGQRSYNSPLHF.

CDR3 in DNA: TGCGCCAGCAGTGACCTTAAGGGCCCCGATACGCAGTATTTT. Protein product: CASSDLKGPDTQYF. The chain links TRBV10-1 to TRBJ2-3; no clear D gene. Between the trimmed V and J ends, which lost 3 bases and 6 bases, there was a span of 13 bases. Germline-derived CDR1 and CDR2 are WNHNN and SYGVQD (reference sequence). CDR3 length: 14 amino acids.

CDR3 region: CAISEPSYRGLWAVYGYTF. The CDR3, as DNA: TGTGCCATCAGTGAGCCCTCATATCGCGGCCTTTGGGCCGTCTATGGCTACACCTTC. V gene TRBV10-3 combines with J gene TRBJ1-2; no firm D call. There are 19 residues in the CDR3. Deletions cut 2 bases from V and 4 bases from J, with 26 bases between. The germline V gene encodes CDR1 ENHRY and CDR2 SYGVKD.

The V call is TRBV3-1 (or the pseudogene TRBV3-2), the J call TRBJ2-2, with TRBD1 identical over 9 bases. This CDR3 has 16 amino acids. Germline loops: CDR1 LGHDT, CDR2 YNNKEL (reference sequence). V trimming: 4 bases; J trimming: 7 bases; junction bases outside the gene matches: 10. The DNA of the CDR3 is TGTGCCAGCAGCCCCCGGGACAGGGTTGGATTCGGGGAGCTGTTTTTT. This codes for CASSPRDRVGFGELFF.

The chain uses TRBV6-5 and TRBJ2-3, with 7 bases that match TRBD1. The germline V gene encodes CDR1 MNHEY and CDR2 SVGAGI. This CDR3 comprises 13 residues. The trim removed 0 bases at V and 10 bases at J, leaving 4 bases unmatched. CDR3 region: CASSYSRGTAQYF. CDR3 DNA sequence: TGTGCCAGCAGTTACTCGCGAGGGACAGCGCAGTATTTT.

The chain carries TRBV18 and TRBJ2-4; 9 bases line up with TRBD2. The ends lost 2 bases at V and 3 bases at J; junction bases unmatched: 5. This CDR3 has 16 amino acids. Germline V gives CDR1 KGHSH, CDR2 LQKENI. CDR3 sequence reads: CASSPRSSGVKNIQYF. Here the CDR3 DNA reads TGTGCCAGCTCACCAAGGTCTAGCGGGGTCAAAAACATTCAGTACTTC.

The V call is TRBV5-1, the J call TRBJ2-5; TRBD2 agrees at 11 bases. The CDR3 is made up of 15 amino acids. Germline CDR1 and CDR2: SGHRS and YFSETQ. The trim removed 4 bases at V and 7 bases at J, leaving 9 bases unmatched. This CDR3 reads CASSGTSGGRMTQYF. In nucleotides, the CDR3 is TGCGCCAGCAGCGGAACTAGCGGGGGAAGAATGACCCAGTACTTC.

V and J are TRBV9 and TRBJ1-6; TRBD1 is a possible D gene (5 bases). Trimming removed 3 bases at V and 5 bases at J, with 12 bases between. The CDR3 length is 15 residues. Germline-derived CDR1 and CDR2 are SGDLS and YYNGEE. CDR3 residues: CASSGKGRNNSPLHF. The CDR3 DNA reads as TGTGCCAGCAGCGGAAAGGGACGGAATAATTCACCCCTCCACTTT.

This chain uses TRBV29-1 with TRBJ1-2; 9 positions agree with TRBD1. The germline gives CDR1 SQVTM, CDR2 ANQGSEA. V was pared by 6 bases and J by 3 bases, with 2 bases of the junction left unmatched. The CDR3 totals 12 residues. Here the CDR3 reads CSVGQGYYGYTF. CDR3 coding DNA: TGCAGCGTCGGACAGGGGTACTATGGCTACACCTTC.